The rows below give T cell receptor beta chains drawn from one sample of a study of T cell responses to AZD1222 COVID-19 vaccine. Profiling relied on immunoSEQ multiplex PCR, and the TCRdb table lists in-frame clones only, not all of them. The sample lists tens of thousands of clones, 92% occurring once. The input for sequencing was peripheral blood, taken on day 0 of AZD1222 vaccination. Source of these receptors: an adult in good health. CDR3s include the opening cysteine and the closing phenylalanine or tryptophan. D genes are given only for firm matches. Part of the rows lack a size; the others show once, few, many or a class for expanded clones.

V gene	clone size	CDR3 length	J gene	D gene	CDR3 protein	CDR3 DNA
TRBV4-2	NA	17	TRBJ2-2	TRBD2	CASSQGGLAGAAGELFF	TGTGCCAGCAGCCAAGGGGGACTAGCGGGGGCGGCCGGGGAGCTGTTTTTT
TRBV4-2	NA	14	TRBJ2-7	NA	CASSLSATGAEQYF	TGTGCCAGCAGCCTTTCCGCAACCGGCGCCGAGCAGTACTTC
TRBV9	NA	14	TRBJ1-6	NA	CASSGPGRDSPLHF	TGTGCCAGCAGCGGCCCAGGAAGGGATTCACCCCTCCACTTT
TRBV9	once	16	TRBJ2-1	TRBD1	CASSGLPGQDYNEQFF	TGTGCCAGCAGCGGATTACCGGGACAGGACTACAATGAGCAGTTCTTC
TRBV27	medium-sized	13	TRBJ2-7	NA	CASSPTSAGEQYF	TGTGCCAGCAGTCCCACCTCGGCAGGCGAGCAGTACTTC
TRBV28	NA	13	TRBJ1-5	NA	CASMGAGNQPQHF	TGTGCCAGCATGGGGGCTGGCAATCAGCCCCAGCATTTT
TRBV27	NA	12	TRBJ2-7	TRBD2	CASWRLAGNWYF	TGTGCCAGCTGGCGACTAGCGGGAAATTGGTACTTC
TRBV27	NA	18	TRBJ1-3	NA	CASSQTGSGVRAGNTIYF	TGTGCCAGCAGTCAAACAGGGAGTGGGGTTAGGGCTGGAAACACCATATATTTT
TRBV19	NA	18	TRBJ2-3	TRBD2	CASSMVTSGSWGVDTQYF	TGTGCCAGTAGTATGGTGACTAGCGGGAGTTGGGGAGTAGATACGCAGTATTTT
TRBV6-5	NA	15	TRBJ1-5	NA	CASSPRGLSSQPQHF	TGTGCCAGCAGTCCACGGGGGCTTAGTAGTCAGCCCCAGCATTTT
TRBV11-2	NA	16	TRBJ1-1	NA	CASSFVRDSRNTEAFF	TGTGCCAGCAGCTTTGTTAGGGATTCAAGAAACACTGAAGCTTTCTTT
TRBV6-6	NA	12	TRBJ2-1	TRBD2	CASRLASDEQFF	TGTGCCAGCCGACTAGCGTCCGATGAGCAGTTCTTC
TRBV19	NA	18	TRBJ2-5	TRBD1	CASSIDKGRGRFQETQYF	TGTGCCAGTAGTATAGATAAGGGCAGGGGGCGCTTCCAAGAGACCCAGTACTTC
TRBV5-5	NA	13	TRBJ1-1	NA	CASSPGGNTEAFF	TGTGCCAGCAGCCCCGGGGGTAACACTGAAGCTTTCTTT
TRBV5-4	few	16	TRBJ2-7	TRBD2	CASSLGGSGSRREQYF	TGTGCCAGCAGTCTTGGGGGGAGCGGGAGTAGACGAGAGCAGTACTTC
TRBV3-1/TRBV3-2	NA	18	TRBJ2-1	TRBD2	CASSPLREGLAVNNEQFF	TGTGCCAGCAGCCCCTTGCGGGAGGGACTAGCGGTGAACAATGAGCAGTTCTTC
TRBV27	NA	14	TRBJ2-7	NA	CASSFSGVAYEQYF	TGTGCCAGCAGTTTCTCGGGAGTGGCCTACGAGCAGTACTTC
TRBV5-1	NA	13	TRBJ2-7	NA	CASSLGQHYEQYF	TGCGCCAGCAGCTTGGGGCAGCACTACGAGCAGTACTTC
TRBV5-4	NA	16	TRBJ1-1	TRBD1	CASSPSGTAMNTEAFF	TGTGCCAGCAGCCCATCCGGGACAGCGATGAACACTGAAGCTTTCTTT
TRBV28	NA	13	TRBJ2-7	TRBD2	CASWSGTSYEQYF	TGTGCCAGCTGGAGCGGGACGAGCTACGAGCAGTACTTC
TRBV2	NA	13	TRBJ2-3	NA	CASSADYTDTQYF	TGTGCCAGCAGCGCAGACTACACAGATACGCAGTATTTT
TRBV28	NA	17	TRBJ2-1	TRBD2	CASSGFGVIAGGYEQFF	TGTGCCAGCAGCGGGTTTGGGGTGATAGCGGGAGGGTATGAGCAGTTCTTC
TRBV3-1/TRBV3-2	NA	15	TRBJ2-6	NA	CASSLNQKWANVLTF	TGTGCCAGCAGCCTTAACCAGAAGTGGGCCAACGTCCTGACTTTC
TRBV9	NA	20	TRBJ2-6	TRBD1	CASSGATTRDRLAGANVLTF	TGTGCCAGCAGCGGAGCAACGACCCGGGACAGGCTGGCTGGGGCCAACGTCCTGACTTTC
TRBV5-4	few	14	TRBJ2-7	TRBD1	CASSLDRGRYEQYF	TGTGCCAGCAGCTTGGACAGGGGGCGATACGAGCAGTACTTC
TRBV11-2	NA	14	TRBJ2-7	TRBD2	CASKPGTSLGEQYF	TGTGCCAGCAAACCCGGGACTAGTCTCGGCGAGCAGTACTTC
TRBV9	NA	15	TRBJ2-2	TRBD2	CASSGRGSDTGELFF	TGTGCCAGCAGCGGGCGGGGGAGCGACACCGGGGAGCTGTTTTTT